These T cell receptor delta chains were read from a single sample in a study of gammadelta T cells in human blood. TCRdb redid the clone calls on the RT-PCR reads with CATT. The data show 1,100 or so delta-chain clones, 48% seen once. Sequencing was done on a sample of Vgamma9Vdelta2 gamma-delta T cells from adult blood. The source of these receptors is a human donor. Each CDR3 is given with its conserved first and last residue. The D gene is left open where the match is weak. Clone size appears in some rows only: once, few, many, or a class for an expanded clone.

>large|TRDD3|TRDV2|TRDJ1
CACQLLGDTRNTDKLIF
TGTGCCTGTCAGTTACTGGGGGATACCAGGAACACCGATAAACTCATCTTT
>.|TRDD3|TRDV2|TRDJ3
CACDTVGLLGDTRSSWDTRQMFF
TGTGCCTGTGACACCGTCGGGTTACTGGGGGATACGCGAAGCTCCTGGGACACCCGACAGATGTTTTTC
>few|.|TRDV2|TRDJ1
CACDGVPQKEADKLIF
TGTGCCTGTGACGGGGTACCGCAGAAGGAGGCCGATAAACTCATCTTT
>large|TRDD3|TRDV1|TRDJ3
CALGGLRYWGRNSSWDTRQMFF
TGTGCTCTTGGGGGTCTGAGGTACTGGGGGAGAAACAGCTCCTGGGACACCCGACAGATGTTTTTC
>large|.|TRDV2|TRDJ1
CACDSLVGTPKNSDKLIF
TGTGCCTGTGACTCGTTGGTGGGAACCCCCAAGAACAGCGATAAACTCATCTTT
>.|.|TRDV2|TRDJ1
CACDSMGTDKLIF
TGTGCCTGTGACTCTATGGGGACCGATAAACTCATCTTT
>large|TRDD3|TRDV2|TRDJ1
CACDSILLGERGPDTDKLIF
TGTGCCTGTGACTCCATCTTACTGGGGGAGCGCGGGCCGGACACCGATAAACTCATCTTT
>large|TRDD3|TRDV2|TRDJ1
CACDILGDFDKLIF
TGTGCCTGTGACATACTGGGGGATTTCGATAAACTCATCTTT
>large|TRDD3|TRDV2|TRDJ1
CACDAISAWTPGPTVSGGYTDKLIF
TGTGCCTGTGACGCCATTTCTGCCTGGACCCCAGGTCCGACCGTTTCTGGGGGATACACCGATAAACTCATCTTT
>medium-sized|TRDD3|TRDV2|TRDJ1
CACDTLGDSPVADKLIF
TGTGCCTGTGACACATTGGGGGACTCCCCGGTGGCCGATAAACTCATCTTT
>large|TRDD3|TRDV2|TRDJ2
CACDTVEQGGYKVLTAQLFF
TGTGCCTGTGACACCGTTGAGCAGGGGGGATACAAGGTTTTGACAGCACAACTCTTCTTT
>.|.|TRDV2|TRDJ1
CACDTGEIGGRRPLGTDKLIF
TGTGCCTGTGACACCGGAGAAATTGGGGGTCGCAGGCCCCTAGGCACCGATAAACTCATCTTT
>large|TRDD3|TRDV2|TRDJ1
CACAQVPVLGDPLYIIDKLIF
TGTGCCTGTGCCCAAGTGCCGGTACTGGGGGATCCGCTATACATTATCGATAAACTCATCTTT
>large|TRDD3|TRDV2|TRDJ1
CACDTLLVLGGNYTDKLIF
TGTGCCTGTGACACTCTGCTGGTACTGGGGGGAAATTACACCGATAAACTCATCTTT
>.|.|TRDV2|TRDJ1
CACDTVGGGSALTDNLIF
TGTGCCTGTGACACCGTAGGAGGGGGGTCCGCTCTTACCGATAACCTCATCTTT
>large|TRDD3|TRDV2|TRDJ1
CACDPLGPSGTGGSTDKLIF
TGTGCCTGTGACCCCTTAGGACCTTCAGGTACTGGGGGATCAACCGATAAACTCATCTTT
>medium-sized|TRDD3|TRDV2|TRDJ1
CACDTLLGDRGKLIF
TGTGCCTGTGACACCTTACTGGGGGATAGAGGTAAACTCATCTTT
>.|TRDD3|TRDV2|TRDJ1
CACDEVLGEPIKRDKLIF
TGTGCCTGTGACGAAGTACTGGGGGAGCCGATTAAACGAGATAAACTCATCTTT
>large|TRDD3|TRDV2|TRDJ1
CACDTLTGGYAVDVKLIF
TGTGCCTGTGACACCCTTACTGGGGGATACGCGGTGGATGTTAAACTCATCTTT
>medium-sized|.|TRDV2|TRDJ1
CACDTPFGDQRTDKLIF
TGTGCCTGTGACACCCCTTTTGGGGATCAGCGGACCGATAAACTCATCTTT
>large|TRDD3|TRDV2|TRDJ3
CACDTPTGGYASSWDTRQMFF
TGTGCCTGTGACACGCCTACTGGGGGATACGCCAGCTCCTGGGACACCCGACAGATGTTTTTC
>large|.|TRDV2|TRDJ2
CACDTVGGLALTAQLFF
TGTGCCTGTGACACCGTTGGGGGTTTAGCTTTGACAGCACAACTCTTCTTT
>.|.|TRDV2|TRDJ3
CACDEPWGPSSWDTRQMFF
TGTGCCTGTGACGAACCTTGGGGTCCGAGCTCCTGGGACACCCGACAGATGTTTTTC
>large|TRDD3|TRDV2|TRDJ3
CACDTGWGIRDDAEGPSSWDTRQMFF
TGTGCCTGTGACACCGGCTGGGGGATACGCGACGACGCCGAGGGTCCTAGCTCCTGGGACACCCGACAGATGTTTTTC
>large|TRDD3|TRDV2|TRDJ1
CACDDLLGDTRELIF
TGTGCCTGTGACGACTTACTGGGGGATACGCGGGAACTCATCTTT
>large|.|TRDV2|TRDJ1
CACDALGRDGTDKLIF
TGTGCCTGTGACGCCCTTGGGCGCGACGGAACCGATAAACTCATCTTT
>large|TRDD3|TRDV2|TRDJ3
CACDTLLGDTAWDTRQMFF
TGTGCCTGTGATACTCTACTGGGGGATACGGCCTGGGACACCCGACAGATGTTTTTC
>few|TRDD3|TRDV2|TRDJ1
CACDTVADWGSRGDKLIF
TGTGCCTGTGACACCGTAGCTGACTGGGGGTCCCGGGGCGATAAACTCATCTTT
>medium-sized|TRDD3|TRDV2|TRDJ3
CACDLVLGDTSSWDTRQMFF
TGTGCCTGTGACCTTGTACTGGGGGATACAAGCTCCTGGGACACCCGACAGATGTTTTTC